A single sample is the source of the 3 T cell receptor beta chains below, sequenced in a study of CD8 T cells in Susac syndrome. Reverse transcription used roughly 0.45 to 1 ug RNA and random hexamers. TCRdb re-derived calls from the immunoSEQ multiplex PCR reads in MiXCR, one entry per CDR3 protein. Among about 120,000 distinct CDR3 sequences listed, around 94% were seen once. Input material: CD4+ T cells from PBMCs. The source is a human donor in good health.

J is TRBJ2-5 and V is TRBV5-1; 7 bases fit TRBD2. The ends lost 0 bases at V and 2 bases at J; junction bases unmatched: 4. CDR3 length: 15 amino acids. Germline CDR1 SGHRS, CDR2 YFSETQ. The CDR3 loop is CASSLDASGQETQYF. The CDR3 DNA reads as TGCGCCAGCAGCTTGGATGCTAGCGGACAAGAGACCCAGTACTTC.

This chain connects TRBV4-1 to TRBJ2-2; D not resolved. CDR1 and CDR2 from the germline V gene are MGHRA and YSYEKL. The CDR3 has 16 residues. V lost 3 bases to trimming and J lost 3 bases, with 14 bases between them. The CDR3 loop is CASSHGSRRDTGELFF. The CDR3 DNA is TGCGCCAGCAGCCACGGATCGCGTAGGGACACCGGGGAGCTGTTTTTT.

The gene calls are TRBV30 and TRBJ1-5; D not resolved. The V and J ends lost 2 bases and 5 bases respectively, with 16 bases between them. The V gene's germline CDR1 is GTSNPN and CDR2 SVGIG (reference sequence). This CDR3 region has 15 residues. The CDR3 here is CAWSIVGVLDQPQHF. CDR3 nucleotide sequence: TGTGCCTGGAGTATTGTTGGGGTATTGGATCAGCCCCAGCATTTT.